Following are 29 T cell receptor beta chains from one sample sequenced in a study of T cell responses to AZD1222 COVID-19 vaccine. The method was immunoSEQ multiplex PCR; TCRdb's version includes in-frame clones alone and lacks a portion of them. This sample has approximately 100,000 clones; 92% occur once, and the top ten carry approximately 1.3%. The source material was peripheral blood, sampled on day 0 of AZD1222 vaccination. The receptors here all came from an adult in good health.

The gene calls are TRBV5-1 and TRBJ2-7; D is possibly TRBD1 or TRBD2 (6 bases each). V was cut by 0 bases and J by 6 bases, with 16 bases left in between. The germline V gene encodes CDR1 SGHRS and CDR2 YFSETQ. The CDR3 spans 15 residues. The CDR3 is CASSLDVPGAGEQYF. For the CDR3, the DNA is TGCGCCAGCAGCTTGGATGTTCCGGGGGCGGGCGAGCAGTACTTC.

The chain employs TRBV6-2 or TRBV6-3 and TRBJ1-6, with unresolved D. This CDR3 is built from 13 residues. Trimming removed 6 bases from V and 10 bases from J, with 13 bases in between. The germline CDR1 and CDR2 sequences are MNHEY and SVGEGT. CDR3 amino acids: CASSDSDQSPLHF. DNA of the CDR3: TGTGCCAGCAGCGATTCGGACCAATCACCCCTCCACTTT.

The CDR3 region has the DNA TGTGCCAGCAGTAGGGGACGGGGGAACACCGGGGAGCTGTTTTTT. Translated, it gives CASSRGRGNTGELFF. This rearrangement joins TRBV2 to TRBJ2-2, with D perhaps assigned TRBD1 or TRBD2 (5 bases each). CDR3 size: 15 residues. The germline V gene has CDR1 SNHLY and CDR2 FYNNEI. Trimming removed 5 bases at V and 1 base at J, with 11 bases between.

V gene TRBV5-1 combines with J gene TRBJ1-4; tentative D call: TRBD1 (6 bases). The germline gives CDR1 SGHRS, CDR2 YFSETQ. Between the trimmed V and J ends, which lost 2 bases and 2 bases, there was a span of 10 bases. The CDR3 totals 15 residues. The CDR3 is CASSFRTATNEKLFF. CDR3 sequence (DNA): TGCGCCAGCAGCTTTAGGACAGCTACTAATGAAAAACTGTTTTTT.

To note about this clone: Other DNA sequences in this specimen translate into the identical CDR3. The chain couples TRBV30 to TRBJ1-6, with D unresolved. The CDR3 covers 11 residues. V was clipped by 0 bases and J by 10 bases, with 4 bases between them. Germline assignment: CDR1 GTSNPN and CDR2 SVGIG (reference sequence). CDR3 DNA: TGTGCCTGGAGTGTAGGATCACCCCTCCACTTT. It codes for CAWSVGSPLHF.

The chain combines TRBV18 with TRBJ1-4; maybe TRBD1 (6 bases). The CDR3 sequence is 12 residues long. CDR1 KGHSH and CDR2 LQKENI come from the germline V gene. Trimming stripped 6 bases from V and 6 bases from J, with 8 bases between. CDR3 sequence: CASSQGYEKLFF. DNA for the CDR3: TGTGCCAGCTCGCAGGGGTATGAAAAACTGTTTTTT.

This clone was recorded a few times. The chain combines TRBV7-3 with TRBJ2-3; D not resolved. Trimming left V 3 bases short and J 3 bases short, with 4 bases between. The CDR3 runs to 12 residues. Germline V gives CDR1 SGHTA, CDR2 FQGTGA. The CDR3 is CASSFGTDTQYF. CDR3 DNA: TGTGCCAGCAGCTTTGGTACAGATACGCAGTATTTT.

CDR3 DNA sequence: TGCAGCGGAGGACAGACAGATACGCAGTATTTT. It yields the protein CSGGQTDTQYF. This chain connects TRBV29-1 to TRBJ2-3; D possibly corresponds to TRBD1 (6 bases). Per germline, CDR1 SQVTM and CDR2 ANQGSEA. Trimming removed 7 bases at V and 3 bases at J, with 8 bases between. The CDR3 length is 11 residues.

The genes are TRBV7-9 and TRBJ1-2, with TRBD1 identical over 7 bases. CDR1 is SEHNR, CDR2 FQNEAQ, per germline (reference sequence). The V and J ends lost 4 bases and 5 bases, in that order; junction bases with no gene match: 4. This CDR3 is built from 13 residues. In DNA form, the CDR3 reads TGTGCCAGCAGCTCCCCGGGACAGTATGGCTACACCTTC. Translating it yields CASSSPGQYGYTF. Combining the CDR3 with reference TRBV7-9 and TRBJ1-2 gives the whole variable domain DTGVSQNPRHKITKRGQNVTFRCDPISEHNRLYWYRQTLGQGPEFLTYFQNEAQLEKSRLLSDRFSAERPKGSFSTLEIQRTEQGDSAMYLCASSSPGQYGYTFGSGTRLTVV.

The chain couples TRBV29-1 to TRBJ2-7; 11 bases map to TRBD1. The V gene end was trimmed by 7 bases and the J gene end by 7 bases; junction bases not matched to a gene: 12. The length of the CDR3 is 14 residues. Germline lookup yields CDR1 SQVTM and CDR2 ANQGSEA. In nucleotides, the CDR3 is TGCAGCGCCCTGGGGGGACAGGGGGTGGGTGAGCAGTACTTC. Protein sequence: CSALGGQGVGEQYF.

This chain joins TRBV7-9 and TRBJ2-1; no clear D gene. Germline-derived CDR1 and CDR2 are SEHNR and FQNEAQ (reference sequence). Trimming removed 0 bases from V and 0 bases from J, with 3 bases in between. CDR3 length equals 14 residues. The CDR3 coding sequence is TGTGCCAGCAGCTTAGCTAGCTCCTACAATGAGCAGTTCTTC. Encoded protein: CASSLASSYNEQFF.

This clone was seen once. The V and J genes are TRBV19 and TRBJ2-1; 11 bases are shared with TRBD2. Trimming took 4 bases from V and 9 from J; bases not matched to a gene: 5. The CDR3 runs to 14 residues. CDR1 and CDR2 from the germline V gene are LNHDA and SQIVND (reference sequence). DNA for the CDR3: TGTGCCAGTAGTACAACAACTAGCGGGGGTGAGCAGTTCTTC. Amino acid sequence: CASSTTTSGGEQFF.

The rearrangement joins TRBV19 to TRBJ1-1; TRBD1 matches at 8 bases. This CDR3 has 15 residues. V lost 5 bases, J lost 6 bases, and 11 bases stayed unmatched. Germline V gives CDR1 LNHDA, CDR2 SQIVND (reference sequence). Here the CDR3 DNA reads TGTGCCAGTAGTTTGGGACAGGCAAGGGGGGCTGAAGCTTTCTTT. This translates into CASSLGQARGAEAFF.

J is TRBJ2-7 and V is TRBV23-1; 7 nucleotides agree with TRBD1. TRBV23-1 is annotated as an ORF whose role is uncertain. CDR3 length: 14 amino acids. Trimming cost V 6 bases and J 3 bases; bases outside gene matches: 8. CDR3 in amino acids: CASRPGQTNYEQYF. Written as DNA, the CDR3 is TGCGCCAGCAGACCGGGACAGACTAACTACGAGCAGTACTTC.

This chain connects TRBV7-2 to TRBJ2-3; D perhaps matches TRBD2 (6 bases). The V end was cut by 4 bases, the J end by 5 bases, with 19 bases between. Germline CDR1 is SGHTA and CDR2 is FQGNSA. The CDR3 length is 16 residues. CDR3 in amino acids: CASSSTLGGARDTQYF. The CDR3 coding sequence is TGTGCCAGCAGCTCAACCCTCGGAGGGGCTAGAGATACGCAGTATTTT. Looking up the rest from reference TRBV7-2 and TRBJ2-3 gives the full variable domain: GAGVSQSPSNKVTEKGKDVELRCDPISGHTALYWYRQSLGQGLEFLIYFQGNSAPDKSGLPSDRFSAERTGGSVSTLTIQRTQQEDSAVYLCASSSTLGGARDTQYFGPGTRLTVL.

This clone has just one count. The J gene is TRBJ2-7, the V gene TRBV5-1; TRBD2 matches 10 bases. V shed 4 bases, J shed 0 bases, and the junction held 10 bases outside the gene matches. The length of the CDR3 is 17 residues. CDR1 and CDR2 from the germline V gene are SGHRS and YFSETQ. The CDR3 here is CASSPKGGTSVSYEQYF. Written as DNA, the CDR3 is TGCGCCAGCAGCCCGAAGGGGGGGACTAGCGTCTCCTACGAGCAGTACTTC.

This clone was recorded once. The rearrangement joins TRBV7-2 to TRBJ2-7; 10 bases agree with TRBD2. CDR1 is SGHTA, CDR2 FQGNSA, per germline. The CDR3 length is 14 residues. V lost 6 bases to trimming and J lost 4 bases; unmatched junction nucleotides: 6. The CDR3 is CASRPSGSWYEQYF. In DNA, the CDR3 is TGTGCCAGCAGGCCTAGCGGGAGTTGGTACGAGCAGTACTTC.

This clone was counted a few times. The CDR3 DNA is TGTGCCAGCAGCTTAGCGCGGACACCGACACTGTCCTACGAGCAGTACTTC. This gives the protein CASSLARTPTLSYEQYF. The chain recombines TRBV7-8 with TRBJ2-7; D is possibly TRBD1 (5 bases). Germline lookup yields CDR1 SGHVS and CDR2 FQNEAQ. The CDR3 totals 17 residues. Between the trimmed V and J ends, which lost 0 bases and 1 base, there was a span of 16 bases. Together with reference TRBV7-8 and TRBJ2-7, the CDR3 gives the full variable domain: GAGVSQSPRYKVAKRGQDVALRCDPISGHVSLFWYQQALGQGPEFLTYFQNEAQLDKSGLPSDRFFAERPEGSVSTLKIQRTQQEDSAVYLCASSLARTPTLSYEQYFGPGTRLTVT.

The chain combines TRBV4-3 with TRBJ1-3; D not certain. V shed 0 bases and J shed 4 bases, with 10 bases lying between them. The CDR3 runs 15 residues. Germline CDR1 is LGHNA and CDR2 is YSLEER. CDR3 residues: CASSQEWGLGNTIYF. CDR3 nucleotides: TGCGCCAGCAGCCAAGAATGGGGTCTAGGAAACACCATATATTTT.

The chain carries TRBV5-4 and TRBJ2-3; perhaps TRBD2 as D (7 bases). The germline V gene has CDR1 SGHNT and CDR2 YYREEE (reference sequence). The CDR3 loop spans 16 amino acids. V was shortened by 4 bases and J by 5 bases, with 20 bases between the two germline ends. CDR3 loop: CASSPTTGGPLDTQYF. CDR3 DNA sequence: TGTGCCAGCAGCCCCACGACGGGGGGCCCTTTAGATACGCAGTATTTT.

CDR3 coding DNA: TGTGCCAGCAGTGGCCAGGGAGCCAAAAACATTCAGTACTTC. Translated: CASSGQGAKNIQYF. The chain has TRBV25-1 and TRBJ2-4, with D possibly matching TRBD1 (5 bases). The CDR3 has 14 residues. V was pared by 4 bases and J by 0 bases, with 7 bases between. Per germline, CDR1 MGHDK and CDR2 SYGVNS. Full variable domain (rest looked up from reference TRBV25-1 and TRBJ2-4): EADIYQTPRYLVIGTGKKITLECSQTMGHDKMYWYQQDPGMELHLIHYSYGVNSTEKGDLSSESTVSRIRTEHFPLTLESARPSHTSQYLCASSGQGAKNIQYFGAGTRLSVL.

V usage is TRBV9 and J usage is TRBJ2-1; TRBD2 matches at 10 bases. The CDR3 loop spans 15 amino acids. Unmatched junction bases numbered 5, after V lost 4 bases and J lost 4 bases. Germline V gives CDR1 SGDLS, CDR2 YYNGEE. CDR3 protein: CASSTTSGLYNEQFF. The CDR3 nucleotides read TGTGCCAGCAGCACGACTAGCGGGCTGTACAATGAGCAGTTCTTC.

The CDR3 sequence: CASSVTSGYNEQFF. CDR3 DNA: TGTGCCAGCTCGGTGACTAGCGGATACAATGAGCAGTTCTTC. The chain couples TRBV6-5 to TRBJ2-1; 9 bases align to TRBD2. This CDR3 is 14 amino acids long. After removal of 8 bases from V and 4 bases from J, the junction contained 6 bases not matched to a gene. Germline CDR1 MNHEY, CDR2 SVGAGI.

The chain carries TRBV4-1 and TRBJ1-5; a weak D match, TRBD1 (6 bases). The ends were cut back, 1 base at V and 3 bases at J, with 16 bases in the middle. Per germline, CDR1 MGHRA and CDR2 YSYEKL. The CDR3 is made up of 17 amino acids. Here the CDR3 reads CASSQGPGHTHNQPQHF. As DNA, the CDR3 is TGCGCCAGCAGCCAAGGACCGGGACACACACACAATCAGCCCCAGCATTTT.

V and J are TRBV14 and TRBJ2-7; 9 nucleotides agree with TRBD2. The CDR3 is made up of 16 amino acids. Germline CDR1 SGHDN, CDR2 FVKESK. V gave up 4 bases and J gave up 2 bases; unmatched junction bases: 9. In nucleotides, the CDR3 is TGTGCCAGCAGCCCTAGGAGACTAGCGGCTACCTACGAGCAGTACTTC. It is translated as CASSPRRLAATYEQYF.

The chain has TRBV11-2 and TRBJ2-2; D remains ambiguous. Deletions cut 7 bases from V and 2 bases from J, with 17 bases between. This CDR3 region has 16 residues. Germline V gene lookup returns CDR1 SGHAT and CDR2 FQNNGV. The CDR3 DNA is TGTGCCAGCACCCCTAGGCAGGCGGTCAACACCGGGGAGCTGTTTTTT. As protein: CASTPRQAVNTGELFF.

The CDR3 DNA follows: TGTGCCAGCAGCAGAGGCGTGCGGACTAATGAAAAACTGTTTTTT. This gives the protein CASSRGVRTNEKLFF. The chain carries TRBV6-2 or TRBV6-3 and TRBJ1-4; D gene unclear. Germline V gene data show CDR1 as MNHEY and CDR2 as SVGEGT. The CDR3 is made up of 15 amino acids. Trimming removed 6 bases at V and 2 bases at J, with 13 bases between.

The rearrangement links TRBV19 to TRBJ1-5, with D maybe TRBD1 (6 bases). The ends were cut back, 5 bases at V and 0 bases at J, with 14 bases in the middle. The CDR3 runs to 16 residues. The V gene's germline CDR1 is LNHDA and CDR2 SQIVND (reference sequence). The CDR3: CASSVTQGNSNQPQHF. For the CDR3, the DNA is TGTGCCAGTAGTGTAACACAGGGTAATAGCAATCAGCCCCAGCATTTT.

CDR3 nucleotides: TGCGCCAGCAGCGCCCACACCGGAACGAATCAGCCCCAGCATTTT. Its translation is CASSAHTGTNQPQHF. The chain employs TRBV4-3 and TRBJ1-5; no firm D call. The CDR3 length is 15 residues. V dropped 5 bases and J dropped 4 bases, with 15 bases sitting between them. Germline-derived CDR1 and CDR2 are LGHNA and YSLEER.